This is a list of T cell receptor beta chains from one sample in a study of blood T cell repertoires in COVID-19. This table comes from immunoSEQ multiplex PCR, and its TCRdb copy is limited to in-frame clones, with some not included. The sample holds some 670,000 clones, around 89% seen once. The sample consisted of peripheral blood. The source of these receptors is a woman between 18 and 29 years old with acute or convalescent COVID-19. Each CDR3 is given without its conserved first and last residue.

v_call,j_call,cdr3_aa
TRBV19,TRBJ1-1,ASRYQGGEAF
TRBV2,TRBJ2-1,ASSETEQF
TRBV6-6,TRBJ2-7,ASSRKGTVDYEQY
TRBV5-1,TRBJ1-1,ASSLETGGSTEAF
TRBV5-1,TRBJ1-2,ASSHVGGDGYT
TRBV6-4,TRBJ2-2,ASSDSYRGLNSGELF
TRBV7-9,TRBJ2-7,ASSSSPGEWGEQY
TRBV2,TRBJ2-7,ASSEGVGGLYEQY
TRBV29-1,TRBJ2-3,SAILAGGPTDTQY
TRBV24-1,TRBJ2-1,ATSPPGLAGGEAIYNEQF
TRBV19,TRBJ2-1,ASSIGLSGGEPYNEQF
TRBV6-5,TRBJ1-5,ASSYIDRGNQPQH
TRBV7-2,TRBJ2-2,ASSLWTEGRELF
TRBV10-2,TRBJ2-1,ASTTGGNYNEQF
TRBV12-3/TRBV12-4,TRBJ1-1,ASSFFQGEPAF
TRBV5-1,TRBJ1-2,ASSHTGDQYGYT
TRBV9,TRBJ2-1,ASSPLSSGDYNEQF
TRBV7-9,TRBJ2-3,ASSLASGETDTQY
TRBV6-4,TRBJ2-3,ASSDGGADTQY
TRBV6-5,TRBJ1-2,ASAEGQGNYGYT
TRBV20-1,TRBJ2-5,SASVLAGGETQY
TRBV6-5,TRBJ1-2,ASSYATLGTAYGYT
TRBV4-1,TRBJ1-2,ASSPVGSPILNYGYT
TRBV24-1,TRBJ1-5,ATSDFTGYQH
TRBV9,TRBJ2-2,ASSVARGPERAGELF
TRBV5-5,TRBJ1-2,ASSIGPQGADGYT
TRBV27,TRBJ2-3,ASSPSGGASGTDTQY
TRBV7-9,TRBJ1-6,ASSSSYSYNSPLH
TRBV9,TRBJ1-3,ASSPLGGGQPGNTIY
TRBV14,TRBJ2-3,ASSLRGHTDTQY
TRBV30,TRBJ2-3,AWSPRPTGGNTDTQY
TRBV5-6,TRBJ2-1,ASSWTSGGDSSYNEQF
TRBV13,TRBJ2-3,ASSPRSSGGTQY
TRBV6-1,TRBJ2-7,ASSEFLGRGTPYEQY
TRBV12-3/TRBV12-4,TRBJ1-2,ASRIGEVNGYT
TRBV4-2,TRBJ1-6,ASSQDGQAYSPLH
TRBV20-1,TRBJ2-5,SASPTGETQY
TRBV19,TRBJ1-3,ASRQMTGNTIY
TRBV13,TRBJ2-7,ASSSQGGSYEQY
TRBV5-6,TRBJ2-1,ASSYTGGHYNEQF
TRBV18,TRBJ1-2,ASSPTGGGGYT
TRBV25-1,TRBJ1-4,ASSAPGQINEKLF
TRBV18,TRBJ1-1,ASSRPGQGAIEAF
TRBV9,TRBJ2-7,ASSGTGESSYEQY
TRBV12-3/TRBV12-4,TRBJ1-1,ASSSGVTEAF
TRBV5-1,TRBJ1-3,ASSLRGSGLTGNTIY
TRBV24-1,TRBJ1-1,ATRYRENTEAF
TRBV18,TRBJ1-1,ASSQTNTEAF
TRBV18,TRBJ2-6,ASSLRVSGANVLT
TRBV4-3,TRBJ2-7,ASSQVRGTSYEQY
TRBV19,TRBJ2-2,ASSIDAAFANTGELF
TRBV5-1,TRBJ2-3,ASSPDGRGIDTQY
TRBV11-2,TRBJ1-2,ASSTQNIYGYT
TRBV27,TRBJ1-2,ASSKPGTGALGGNGYT